Listed here are 18 T cell receptor beta chains from one sample, sequenced in a study of cytomegalovirus exposure and HLA in healthy donors (TCRdb year 2017). The receptor library was made with the immunoSEQ multiplex PCR assay. The multiplex PCR relied on a mix of 60 forward primers for TCR Vbeta segments and 13 reverse primers for TCR Jbeta segments. In TCRdb, the immuneACCESS table is reduced to in-frame sequences with V and J assigned. These tables do not hold every clone; where another copy was compared, an unresolved V gene accounts for under half, and the others remain unexplained. This sample's table lists roughly 77,000 clones. The biggest ten clones account for 3% to 4% of the sample. Specimen: PBMCs. Every receptor here comes from a female donor in good health and CMV-seropositive.

The chain couples TRBV30 to TRBJ1-2; D call uncertain. Between the trimmed V and J ends, which lost 5 bases and 0 bases, there was a span of 10 bases. From germline, CDR1 is GTSNPN and CDR2 SVGIG (reference sequence). The CDR3 consists of 13 residues. DNA of the CDR3: TGTGCCTGGGCGTTTCGGGCTAACTATGGCTACACCTTC. Residues: CAWAFRANYGYTF. The whole variable domain, remainder taken from reference TRBV30 and TRBJ1-2, is SQTIHQWPATLVQPVGSPLSLECTVEGTSNPNLYWYRQAAGRGLQLLFYSVGIGQISSEVPQNLSASRPQDRQFILSSKKLLLSDSGFYLCAWAFRANYGYTFGSGTRLTVV.

This chain links TRBV7-2 with TRBJ2-5; weak D call: TRBD2 (5 bases). CDR1 is SGHTA and CDR2 is FQGNSA in the germline V gene. Deletions cut 5 bases from V and 5 bases from J, with 18 bases between. The CDR3 spans 15 residues. The CDR3 DNA reads as TGTGCCAGCAGCCCTAGTTTACTAGACTCCGAGACCCAGTACTTC. Translated: CASSPSLLDSETQYF.

V and J are TRBV4-1 and TRBJ2-7; TRBD1 agrees at 11 bases. This CDR3 contains 17 residues. Germline CDR1 reads MGHRA; CDR2 reads YSYEKL. V was clipped by 0 bases and J by 4 bases; unmatched bases: 8. The CDR3 here is CASSQDSGQGAVYEQYF. As DNA, the CDR3 is TGCGCCAGCAGCCAAGATAGCGGACAGGGGGCAGTATACGAGCAGTACTTC.

CDR3 amino acids: CASSISGVTRGYTF. CDR3 bases: TGTGCCAGTAGTATATCAGGGGTAACGCGTGGCTACACCTTC. This chain uses TRBV19 with TRBJ1-2, with TRBD1 as a possible D gene (6 bases). Germline-derived CDR1 and CDR2 are LNHDA and SQIVND (reference sequence). Trimming shortened V by 2 bases and J by 7 bases, and 14 bases separated the two germline ends. The CDR3 has 14 residues.

The J gene is TRBJ2-1, the V gene TRBV18; no definite D call. V dropped 0 bases and J dropped 7 bases, with 10 bases sitting between them. The germline CDR1 and CDR2 sequences are KGHSH and LQKENI. The CDR3 length is 14 residues. The chain's CDR3 is CASSPPVTRNEQFF. CDR3 coding DNA: TGTGCCAGCTCACCACCTGTGACACGTAATGAGCAGTTCTTC.

This chain connects TRBV5-1 to TRBJ2-5; 9 positions match TRBD1. With the DNA end fitting TRBJ2-7 better, the J assignment may be wrong. The CDR3 runs 14 residues. Germline lookup yields CDR1 SGHRS and CDR2 YFSETQ. DNA of the CDR3: TGCGCCAGCAGCTCCACAGGGGGCGGCCACGAGCAGTACTTC. Protein sequence: CASSSTGGGHEQYF.

The chain couples TRBV28 to TRBJ2-7; D is perhaps TRBD2 (7 bases). Trimming pared 3 bases from V and 6 bases from J, leaving 18 bases between. The CDR3 sequence is 15 residues long. Germline V gives CDR1 MDHEN, CDR2 SYDVKM. CDR3 sequence reads: CASSFARGATSEQYF. CDR3 sequence (DNA): TGTGCCAGCAGTTTCGCTCGGGGGGCGACTAGCGAGCAGTACTTC.

The rearrangement joins TRBV27 to TRBJ2-1; unclear D gene. The V gene lost 4 bases and the J gene lost 12 bases, with 10 bases spanning the gap. The CDR3 runs to 11 residues. Germline assignment: CDR1 MNHEY and CDR2 SMNVEV (reference sequence). The DNA for the CDR3 is TGTGCCAGCAGTTCTCTTTCAGTGCAGTTCTTC. Protein sequence: CASSSLSVQFF.

The genes are TRBV18 and TRBJ2-5; D gene ambiguous. Trimming removed 3 bases at V and 2 bases at J, with 7 bases between. Germline lookup yields CDR1 KGHSH and CDR2 LQKENI. This CDR3 has 13 residues. Here the CDR3 DNA reads TGTGCCAGCTCACCTCCAGGTCAAGAGACCCAGTACTTC. This translates into CASSPPGQETQYF.

The chain uses TRBV5-6 and TRBJ2-5, with D tentatively TRBD1 (6 bases). This CDR3 comprises 16 residues. Per the germline V gene, CDR1 is SGHDT and CDR2 is YYEEEE. V was cut by 0 bases and J by 1 base, with 13 bases left in between. The CDR3, as DNA: TGTGCCAGCAGCTTGGAACAGGGCGCCCTCCAAGAGACCCAGTACTTC. This translates into CASSLEQGALQETQYF. The full variable domain, its missing parts supplied by reference TRBV5-6 and TRBJ2-5, is DAGVTQSPTHLIKTRGQQVTLRCSPKSGHDTVSWYQQALGQGPQFIFQYYEEEERQRGNFPDRFSGHQFPNYSSELNVNALLLGDSALYLCASSLEQGALQETQYFGPGTRLLVL.

The chain couples TRBV6-6 to TRBJ1-4; TRBD1 matches 7 bases. This CDR3 has 15 amino acids. J gave up 5 bases and V 7 bases, and 10 bases lay outside the gene matches. Looked up from germline, CDR1 is MNHNY and CDR2 is SVGAGI (reference sequence). CDR3 sequence: CASNLPGQLNEKLFF. The CDR3 DNA is TGTGCCAGCAACCTACCGGGACAGCTGAATGAAAAACTGTTTTTT.

V and J are TRBV4-2 and TRBJ1-3; 8 nucleotides line up with TRBD1. Germline CDR1 reads LGHNA; CDR2 reads YNFKEQ. Trimming removed 3 bases from V and 0 bases from J; junction bases left unmatched: 7. CDR3 length: 17 residues. DNA for the CDR3: TGTGCCAGCAGCCACCGCTCAGGGGGCCCCTCTGGAAACACCATATATTTT. Residues: CASSHRSGGPSGNTIYF.

The chain employs TRBV10-2 and TRBJ1-1; D might be TRBD1 (6 bases). Trimming shortened V by 4 bases and J by 1 base, and 13 bases separated the two germline ends. The CDR3 has 15 amino acids. CDR1 is WSHSY and CDR2 is SAAADI in the germline V gene. CDR3 coding DNA: TGCGCCAGCAGTGTTGACAGGTTGGCGAACACTGAAGCTTTCTTT. This codes for CASSVDRLANTEAFF.

J is TRBJ2-7 and V is TRBV7-9; a possible D gene is TRBD2 (5 bases). The CDR3 spans 14 residues. Trimming removed 5 bases at V and 0 bases at J, with 11 bases between. CDR1 is SEHNR and CDR2 is FQNEAQ in the germline V gene (reference sequence). CDR3 nucleotides: TGTGCCAGCAGCCCCGCGGGCTTCTCCTACGAGCAGTACTTC. This sequence encodes CASSPAGFSYEQYF.

This sequence joins TRBV10-1 and TRBJ1-4; 8 bases agree with TRBD1. The CDR3 is made up of 16 amino acids. Per germline, CDR1 WNHNN and CDR2 SYGVQD (reference sequence). J lost 8 bases, V lost 2 bases, and 10 bases had no gene match. CDR3: CASSEELCRGREKLFF. The CDR3 coding sequence is TGCGCCAGCAGTGAGGAATTATGCAGGGGGCGAGAAAAACTGTTTTTT.

The chain carries TRBV19 and TRBJ2-7, with D maybe TRBD2 (5 bases). The V gene lost 5 bases and the J gene lost 0 bases, with 11 bases spanning the gap. Per the germline V gene, CDR1 is LNHDA and CDR2 is SQIVND (reference sequence). There are 14 residues in the CDR3. CDR3 DNA: TGTGCCAGTAGTCCCGGACTGGTCTCCTACGAGCAGTACTTC. The encoded protein is CASSPGLVSYEQYF.

V gene TRBV6-5 combines with J gene TRBJ2-5; 7 bases agree with TRBD1. The CDR3 totals 15 residues. The ends lost 6 bases at V and 3 bases at J; junction bases unmatched: 10. CDR1 MNHEY and CDR2 SVGAGI come from the germline V gene. The CDR3 region has the DNA TGTGCCAGCAGCCAGGGGACAGCGGTAAAAGAGACCCAGTACTTC. It encodes CASSQGTAVKETQYF.

The chain carries TRBV5-1 and TRBJ1-5; unclear D gene. Germline V lookup: CDR1 SGHRS, CDR2 YFSETQ. Trimming cost V 4 bases and J 7 bases, with 21 bases left between them. This CDR3 is 16 amino acids long. The CDR3 region has the DNA TGCGCCAGCAGCACACCATTAGGTCGGGGTGACCAGCCCCAGCATTTT. It yields the protein CASSTPLGRGDQPQHF. Using reference TRBV5-1 and TRBJ1-5 for the parts outside the CDR3, the full variable domain is KAGVTQTPRYLIKTRGQQVTLSCSPISGHRSVSWYQQTPGQGLQFLFEYFSETQRNKGNFPGRFSGRQFSNSRSEMNVSTLELGDSALYLCASSTPLGRGDQPQHFGDGTRLSIL.